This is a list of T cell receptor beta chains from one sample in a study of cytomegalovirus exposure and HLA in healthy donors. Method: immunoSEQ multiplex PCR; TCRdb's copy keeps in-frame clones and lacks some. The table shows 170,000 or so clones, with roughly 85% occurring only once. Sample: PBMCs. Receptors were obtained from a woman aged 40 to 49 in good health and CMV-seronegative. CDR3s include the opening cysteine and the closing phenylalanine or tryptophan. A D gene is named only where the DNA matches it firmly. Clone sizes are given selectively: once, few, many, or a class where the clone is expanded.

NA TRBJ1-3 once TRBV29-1 TGCAGCGTTGCGGGGGCTGGAAACACCATATATTTT CSVAGAGNTIYF
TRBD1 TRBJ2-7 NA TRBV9 TGTGCCAGCTCAGGACAGGGAACCTACGAGCAGTACTTC CASSGQGTYEQYF
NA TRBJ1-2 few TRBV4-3 TGCGCCAGCAGCCAAGCTGGGAGTCACTACACCTTC CASSQAGSHYTF
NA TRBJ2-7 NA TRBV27 TGTGCCAGCAGTTTGGACAGTACCTACGAGCAGTACTTC CASSLDSTYEQYF
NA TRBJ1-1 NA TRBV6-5 TGTGCCAGCAGTTGGGGTACAGGGAACACTGAAGCTTTCTTT CASSWGTGNTEAFF
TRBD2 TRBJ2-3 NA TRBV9 TGTGCCAGCAGTTTGGAGCTAGCGGGAGGGACTAGCACAGATACGCAGTATTTT CASSLELAGGTSTDTQYF
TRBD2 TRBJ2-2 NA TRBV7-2 TGTGCCAGCAGCTTAAGCGGGAGGGGGTCCGGGGAGCTGTTTTTT CASSLSGRGSGELFF
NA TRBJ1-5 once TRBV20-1 TGCAGTGCTAGATCGGGGCAGCCCCAGCATTTT CSARSGQPQHF
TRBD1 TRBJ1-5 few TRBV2 TGTGCCAGCAGTGAGCGGGACAGGGGTAAGAATCAGCCCCAGCATTTT CASSERDRGKNQPQHF
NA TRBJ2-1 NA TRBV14 TGTGCCAGCAGCCAAGATAGAATACTATACAATGAGCAGTTCTTC CASSQDRILYNEQFF
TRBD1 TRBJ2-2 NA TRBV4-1 TGCGCCAGCAGCCAAGATTGGCAGGGGGCTAACACCGGGGAGCTGTTTTTT CASSQDWQGANTGELFF
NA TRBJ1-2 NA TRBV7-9 TGTTCCACCCGAGGCTATGGCTACACCTTC CSTRGYGYTF
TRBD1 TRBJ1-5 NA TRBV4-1 TGCGCCAGCAGGCCGACAGGGGGAGGCAATCAGCCCCAGCATTTT CASRPTGGGNQPQHF
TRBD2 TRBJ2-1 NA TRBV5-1 TGCGCCAGCAGCTTGGCCGGGACTAGCGGGTCCTACAATGAGCAGTTCTTC CASSLAGTSGSYNEQFF
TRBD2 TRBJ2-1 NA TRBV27 TGTGCCAGCAGTCGGGCCATAGCGGGGGGCCCCTACAATGAGCAGTTCTTC CASSRAIAGGPYNEQFF
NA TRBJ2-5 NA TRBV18 TGTGCCAGCTCACCACGAGAGTCGGAGACCCAGTACTTC CASSPRESETQYF
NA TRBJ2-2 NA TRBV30 TGTGCCTGGAGACAAGGAGGGACCGGGGAGCTGTTTTTT CAWRQGGTGELFF
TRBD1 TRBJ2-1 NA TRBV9 TGTGCCAGCAGCGTACAGGGGGCGGGTAGAGATGAGCAGTTCTTC CASSVQGAGRDEQFF
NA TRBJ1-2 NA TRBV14 TGTGCCAGCAGCCAAAAGCCGATCGGTGGCTACACCTTC CASSQKPIGGYTF
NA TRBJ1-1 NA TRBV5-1 TGCGCCAGCAGCTTGAAGATCGGAGGGAACACTGAAGCTTTCTTT CASSLKIGGNTEAFF
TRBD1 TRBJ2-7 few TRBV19 TGTGCCAGTAGTTTCCAACGCTCCGGGACAGGGATCTTCCACGAGCAGTACTTC CASSFQRSGTGIFHEQYF
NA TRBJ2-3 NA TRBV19 TGTGCCAGTAGTCTAGATTCAGGGGTAGATACGCAGTATTTT CASSLDSGVDTQYF
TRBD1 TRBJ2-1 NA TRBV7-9 TGTGCCAGCAGCTTATACGCGGGACAGGGTCGGTCCAATGAGCAGTTCTTC CASSLYAGQGRSNEQFF
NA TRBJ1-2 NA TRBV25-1 TGTGCCAGCAGTCTAACGTCTTATGGCTACACCTTC CASSLTSYGYTF
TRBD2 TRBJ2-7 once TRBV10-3 TGTGCCACCAGCCGCGGGGGGGCCGACGAGCAGTACTTC CATSRGGADEQYF
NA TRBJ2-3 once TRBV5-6 TGTGCCAGCAGCTTGGCCTTTAAAGGGGGAAGTCTTACGCAGTATTTT CASSLAFKGGSLTQYF
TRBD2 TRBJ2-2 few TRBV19 TGTGCCAGTAGCGGGGATCGCGGGGGAGCCGGGGAGCTGTTTTTT CASSGDRGGAGELFF
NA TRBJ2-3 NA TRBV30 TGTGCCTGGAGGGGGGCCACAGATACGCAGTATTTT CAWRGATDTQYF
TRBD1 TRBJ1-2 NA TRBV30 TGTGCCTGGAGTGCCAGAGTACGAGGGACAGACCGTAATGGCTACACCTTC CAWSARVRGTDRNGYTF
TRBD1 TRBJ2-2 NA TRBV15 TGTGCCACCAGCAGGGCCCTGGGGACAGGGGACGGGGAGCTGTTTTTT CATSRALGTGDGELFF
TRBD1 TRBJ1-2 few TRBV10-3 TGTGCCATCAGCCCGGGACAGGGGGTTGGCTACACCTTC CAISPGQGVGYTF
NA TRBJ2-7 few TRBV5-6 TGTGCCAGCAGCTTGGGTGAACTACGTTTAAGTAAACGTGGCGAGCAGTACTTC CASSLGELRLSKRGEQYF
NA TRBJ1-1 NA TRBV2 TGTGCCACCGATTTGGGAGGGAACGGTTTCTTT CATDLGGNGFF
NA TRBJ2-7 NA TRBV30 TGTGCCTGGAGTCAGGGCGGCTACGAGCAGTACTTC CAWSQGGYEQYF
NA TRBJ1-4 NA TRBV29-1 TGCAGCGTTTTCCAGGGAGGGGAAAAACTGTTTTTT CSVFQGGEKLFF
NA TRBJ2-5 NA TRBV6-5 TGTGCCAGCGGTCGGGAGACCCAGTACTTC CASGRETQYF
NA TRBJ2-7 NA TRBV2 TGTGCCAGCAGTGAATGGGCCGGATCCTACGAGCAGTACTTC CASSEWAGSYEQYF
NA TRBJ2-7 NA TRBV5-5 TGTGCCAGCAGGAATCCCAGGACAGGAGGGGACGAGCAGTACTTC CASRNPRTGGDEQYF
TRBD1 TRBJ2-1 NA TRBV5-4 TGTGCCAGCAGCTTGGGGACAGGCGAGGTTTACAATGAGCAGTTCTTC CASSLGTGEVYNEQFF
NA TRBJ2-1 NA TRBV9 TGTGCCAGCAGCGTTACGACTTCCAATGAGCAGTTCTTC CASSVTTSNEQFF
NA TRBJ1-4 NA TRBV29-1 TGCAGCGTTGAAGATCCTGGGCAGGGTCGTGAAAAACTGTTTTTT CSVEDPGQGREKLFF
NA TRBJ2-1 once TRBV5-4 TGTGCCAGCAGCTTGAGTGGCTATGAGCAGTTCTTC CASSLSGYEQFF
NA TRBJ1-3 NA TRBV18 TGTGCCAGCTCCCGGACAGAGCTCTCTGGAAACACCATATATTTT CASSRTELSGNTIYF
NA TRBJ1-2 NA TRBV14 TGTGCCAGCAGCCAGGACACCCTCTACCGCACCTTC CASSQDTLYRTF